Shown below are 7 T cell receptor beta chains from a single sample sequenced in a study of T cell responses to AZD1222 COVID-19 vaccine. Some clones are missing from TCRdb's copy, which holds only in-frame ones; the method was immunoSEQ multiplex PCR. Here the sample spans about 72,000 clones, around 87% being singletons. The material sequenced was peripheral blood, taken on day 0 of AZD1222 vaccination. Receptors originate from an adult in good health.

V is TRBV5-4 and J is TRBJ1-1, with 10 bases aligning to TRBD1. Germline CDR1 SGHNT, CDR2 YYREEE (reference sequence). This CDR3 is 13 amino acids long. Trimming took 0 bases from V and 9 from J; bases not matched to a gene: 2. CDR3 nucleotides: TGTGCCAGCAGCTTGGCGGGACAGGGGAAAGCTTTCTTT. Protein sequence: CASSLAGQGKAFF.

J is TRBJ2-1 and V is TRBV3-1 (or the pseudogene TRBV3-2), with 7 bases lining up with TRBD1. V lost 3 bases and J lost 6; bases outside the gene matches: 5. The CDR3 sequence is 14 residues long. Germline-derived CDR1 and CDR2 are LGHDT and YNNKEL (reference sequence). The CDR3 DNA follows: TGTGCCAGCAGCCATGGTTACAGGGGCAATGAGCAGTTCTTC. It codes for CASSHGYRGNEQFF.

V and J are TRBV7-3 and TRBJ2-7; 7 bases match TRBD1. Unmatched junction bases numbered 10, after V lost 1 base and J lost 7 bases. CDR3 length: 15 amino acids. Germline lookup yields CDR1 SGHTA and CDR2 FQGTGA. The CDR3 is CASSLRRGPLGEQYF. Written as DNA, the CDR3 is TGTGCCAGCAGCTTAAGAAGGGGGCCTCTTGGGGAGCAGTACTTC.

This chain uses TRBV18 with TRBJ1-1, with TRBD1 matching 7 bases. CDR3 length equals 14 residues. The V and J ends lost 4 bases and 0 bases, in that order; junction bases with no gene match: 2. Germline V CDR1 and CDR2: KGHSH, LQKENI. CDR3 protein: CASSQGQLNTEAFF. The CDR3 region has the DNA TGTGCCAGCTCACAGGGACAGTTGAACACTGAAGCTTTCTTT.

The chain links TRBV2 to TRBJ1-1, with unresolved D. Between the trimmed V and J ends, which lost 4 bases and 1 base, there was a span of 7 bases. Germline CDR1 reads SNHLY; CDR2 reads FYNNEI. The CDR3 has 13 amino acids. CDR3 DNA sequence: TGTGCCAGCAGTGGGCAGAAGAACACTGAAGCTTTCTTT. Translated, it gives CASSGQKNTEAFF.

The chain is built from TRBV5-4 and TRBJ1-3; TRBD1 matches 8 bases. V dropped 3 bases and J dropped 0; count of bases not matched to a gene: 2. Germline CDR1 is SGHNT and CDR2 is YYREEE (reference sequence). The CDR3 has 15 residues. The CDR3 reads CASSSGGDSGNTIYF. DNA for the CDR3: TGTGCCAGCAGCTCAGGGGGCGACTCTGGAAACACCATATATTTT.

This clone was found a few times. The chain joins TRBV9 to TRBJ1-1; D not certain. This CDR3 is built from 16 residues. The germline V gene has CDR1 SGDLS and CDR2 YYNGEE. V lost 0 bases, J lost 4 bases, and 16 bases lay in between. The CDR3 reads CASSVGVGMMGTEAFF. The CDR3 DNA reads TGTGCCAGCAGCGTAGGGGTAGGGATGATGGGCACTGAAGCTTTCTTT. Looking up the rest from reference TRBV9 and TRBJ1-1 gives the full variable domain: DSGVTQTPKHLITATGQRVTLRCSPRSGDLSVYWYQQSLDQGLQFLIQYYNGEERAKGNILERFSAQQFPDLHSELNLSSLELGDSALYFCASSVGVGMMGTEAFFGQGTRLTVV.